This T cell receptor beta chain was sequenced during a study of blood T cell repertoires in COVID-19. On the study more broadly: The study drew acute and convalescent COVID-19 samples from the United States, Italy and Spain. From T cells, B-cell-depleted T cells, or PBMCs came the material, which was cDNA or gDNA.

The authors' processing: How many nucleated cells were present was estimated from reference gene primer amplification. Only in-frame clones appear in the TCRdb table, and some are missing; sequencing was by immunoSEQ multiplex PCR. V and J calls and clone size are as listed in that table; D and trimming were resolved from the DNA. The repertoire holds 390,000 or so clones, with 80% to 90% as singletons. Trimming pared 3 bases from V and 4 bases from J, leaving 6 bases between. The CDR3 has 12 amino acids. The germline gives CDR1 LGHDT, CDR2 YNNKEL (reference sequence). Patients from Seattle were sampled longitudinally, starting during active infection.

The sample taken for sequencing was peripheral blood. The chain has TRBV3-1 (or the pseudogene TRBV3-2) and TRBJ2-5; D is uncertain. This clonotype was sampled from a woman younger than 45 with COVID-19, enrolled during active disease. CDR3 in amino acids: CASSQSRETQYF. CDR3 coding DNA: TGTGCCAGCAGCCAGTCTAGAGAGACCCAGTACTTC.